A selection of T cell receptor beta chains follows, all from one sample in a study of cytomegalovirus exposure and HLA in healthy donors. This table comes from immunoSEQ multiplex PCR, and its TCRdb copy is limited to in-frame clones, with some not included. This table has roughly 240,000 clones, approximately 78% appearing once. Sample: PBMCs. The receptor set was obtained from a boy aged 5-17 years in good health and CMV-seronegative. The CDR3 runs from the conserved cysteine through the conserved F or W. The order of the fields is CDR3 length, V gene, J gene, CDR3 protein.

>12|TRBV5-4|TRBJ1-1
CASSLSQLETFF
>17|TRBV28|TRBJ1-5
CASSLSTTDTRNQPQHF
>14|TRBV6-5|TRBJ2-1
CASSAPGLAGEQFF
>12|TRBV30|TRBJ1-1
CAWSRQGTEAFF
>16|TRBV30|TRBJ2-2
CAWSEDYAFVAGELFF
>16|TRBV11-3|TRBJ2-7
CASSLGTWMGYYEQYF
>14|TRBV5-1|TRBJ1-1
CASSFAGMNTEAFF
>13|TRBV7-2|TRBJ1-2
CASSPLDRDGYTF
>15|TRBV6-5|TRBJ1-5
CASSRDRGSNQPQHF
>13|TRBV6-1|TRBJ2-7
CASSEGVDRDPYF
>14|TRBV30|TRBJ1-5
CAWSVLGRNQPQHF
>14|TRBV28|TRBJ1-1
CASSFVSRGTEAFF
>18|TRBV10-2|TRBJ1-5
CASSENRDRGGLNQPQHF
>16|TRBV25-1|TRBJ2-5
CASSDPGQGETETQYF
>14|TRBV25-1|TRBJ2-1
CASSLAEEDNEQFF
>12|TRBV27|TRBJ1-1
CASSSKNTEAFF
>14|TRBV30|TRBJ2-7
CAWSGGTGAYEQYF
>15|TRBV6-5|TRBJ2-7
CASSPGQASSYEQYF
>14|TRBV9|TRBJ1-5
CASSDRDSNQPQHF
>15|TRBV9|TRBJ2-5
CASSPPRGAQETQYF
>15|TRBV28|TRBJ2-5
CASSRVPGLQETQYF
>13|TRBV10-1|TRBJ2-7
CAGSESGRGEQYF
>15|TRBV15|TRBJ1-4
CATSPPTGTNEKLFF
>11|TRBV30|TRBJ2-3
CAQGLPDTQYF
>11|TRBV5-6|TRBJ1-6
CASSSNSPLHF
>17|TRBV5-6|TRBJ2-2
CASRGTTGAVNTGELFF
>15|TRBV6-6|TRBJ2-7
CASSFPSDRHYEQYF
>14|TRBV5-4|TRBJ2-7
CASSRTSGTYEQYF
>15|TRBV2|TRBJ1-2
CASSEDHREKDGYTF
>14|TRBV10-3|TRBJ1-2
CAISGDRDRYGYTF
>17|TRBV4-1|TRBJ2-1
CASSQDPIRRGLGEQFF
>18|TRBV19|TRBJ2-7
CASSIAVRRAGIPYEQYF
>16|TRBV18|TRBJ1-1
CASSVRTAQLNTEAFF
>13|TRBV5-1|TRBJ2-7
CASSRGLSYEQYF
>14|TRBV4-2|TRBJ2-5
CASRPRGGLETQYF
>14|TRBV10-2|TRBJ1-1
CASSDWGGGTEAFF
>11|TRBV9|TRBJ2-1
CASSATNEQFF
>14|TRBV30|TRBJ2-3
CAWSVLAGGDTQYF
>13|TRBV6-1|TRBJ2-2
CASRAEGAGELFF
>15|TRBV7-8|TRBJ2-7
CASSFSGGSPYEQYF
>15|TRBV15|TRBJ1-1
CATSRDHAGGARAFF
>15|TRBV7-9|TRBJ2-1
CAILEGASPHNEQFF
>14|TRBV5-1|TRBJ1-1
CASSPNRAAGEAFF
>14|TRBV5-4|TRBJ2-2
CASRKDSYTGELFF
>14|TRBV6-5|TRBJ1-2
CASSRGQGSDGYTF
>12|TRBV5-1|TRBJ1-1
CASMEGNTEAFF
>17|TRBV7-2|TRBJ1-2
CASSLAGQGYTDYGYTF
>16|TRBV27|TRBJ1-5
CASTPRGDLFDQPQHF
>15|TRBV5-4|TRBJ1-2
CASTTRDRIGNGYTF
>13|TRBV19|TRBJ1-5
CASSQPGQGPQHF
>19|TRBV5-1|TRBJ2-7
CASSGGGLAGGEPSYEQYF
>12|TRBV30|TRBJ2-7
CAWSVRLAGATF
>15|TRBV5-1|TRBJ2-3
CASARTSGSSDTQYF
>15|TRBV19|TRBJ2-7
CASSRTGRSSYEQYF
>15|TRBV5-5|TRBJ1-4
CASSLRGATNEKLFF
>18|TRBV7-9|TRBJ1-2
CASSLGRGQGTHNYGYTF
>15|TRBV6-1|TRBJ1-5
CASSEALKGHQPQHF
>13|TRBV7-6|TRBJ1-1
CASSLAEGLGAFF
>13|TRBV29-1|TRBJ2-1
CSGTLLEWDEQFF
>14|TRBV6-6|TRBJ1-2
CASSYNGGDYGYTF